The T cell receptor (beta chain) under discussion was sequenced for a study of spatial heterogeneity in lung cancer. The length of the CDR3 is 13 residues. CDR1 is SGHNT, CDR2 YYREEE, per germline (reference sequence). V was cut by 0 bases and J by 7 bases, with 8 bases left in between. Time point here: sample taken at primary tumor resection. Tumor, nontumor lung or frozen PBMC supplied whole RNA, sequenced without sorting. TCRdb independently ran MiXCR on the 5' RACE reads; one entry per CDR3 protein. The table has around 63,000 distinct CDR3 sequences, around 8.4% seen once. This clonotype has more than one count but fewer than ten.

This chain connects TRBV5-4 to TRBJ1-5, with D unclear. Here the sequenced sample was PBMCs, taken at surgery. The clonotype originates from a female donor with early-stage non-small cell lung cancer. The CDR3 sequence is CASSLELSQPQHF. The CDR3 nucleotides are TGTGCCAGCAGCTTGGAGCTCTCCCAGCCCCAGCATTTT.